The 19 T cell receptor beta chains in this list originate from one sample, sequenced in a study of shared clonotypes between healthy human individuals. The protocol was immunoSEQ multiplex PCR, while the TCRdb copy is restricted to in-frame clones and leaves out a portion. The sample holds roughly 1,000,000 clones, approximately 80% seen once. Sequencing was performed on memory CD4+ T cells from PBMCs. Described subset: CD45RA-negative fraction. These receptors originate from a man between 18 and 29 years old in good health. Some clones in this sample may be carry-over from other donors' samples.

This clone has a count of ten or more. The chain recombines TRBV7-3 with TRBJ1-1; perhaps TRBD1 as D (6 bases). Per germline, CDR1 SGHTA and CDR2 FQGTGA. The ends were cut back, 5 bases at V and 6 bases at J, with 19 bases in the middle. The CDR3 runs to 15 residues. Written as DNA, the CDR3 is TGTGCCAGCAGCCCACCGACAGGTACCGTTTCTGAAGCTTTCTTT. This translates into CASSPPTGTVSEAFF.

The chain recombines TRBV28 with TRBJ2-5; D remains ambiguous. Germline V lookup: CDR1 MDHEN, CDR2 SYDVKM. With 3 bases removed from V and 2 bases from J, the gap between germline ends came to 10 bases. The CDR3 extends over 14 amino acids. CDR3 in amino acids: CASSLTRLQETQYF. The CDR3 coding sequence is TGTGCCAGCAGTTTGACCAGACTTCAAGAGACCCAGTACTTC. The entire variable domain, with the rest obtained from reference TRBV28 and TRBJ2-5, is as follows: DVKVTQSSRYLVKRTGEKVFLECVQDMDHENMFWYRQDPGLGLRLIYFSYDVKMKEKGDIPEGYSVSREKKERFSLILESASTNQTSMYLCASSLTRLQETQYFGPGTRLLVL.

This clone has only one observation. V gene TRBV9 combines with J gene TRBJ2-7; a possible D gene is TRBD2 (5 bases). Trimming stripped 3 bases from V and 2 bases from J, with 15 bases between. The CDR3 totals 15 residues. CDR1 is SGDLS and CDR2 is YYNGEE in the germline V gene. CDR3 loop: CASSADLTAAYEQYF. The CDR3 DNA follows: TGTGCCAGCAGCGCCGACTTAACAGCGGCCTACGAGCAGTACTTC.

In nucleotides, the CDR3 is TGTGCCAGCAACTGGGACAGGGGGAACACCGGGGAGCTGTTTTTT. Encoded protein: CASNWDRGNTGELFF. J is TRBJ2-2 and V is TRBV6-1, with 10 nucleotides matching TRBD1. Germline V lookup: CDR1 MNHNS, CDR2 SASEGT. J lost 1 base, V lost 7 bases, and 3 bases had no gene match. The CDR3 is made up of 15 amino acids.

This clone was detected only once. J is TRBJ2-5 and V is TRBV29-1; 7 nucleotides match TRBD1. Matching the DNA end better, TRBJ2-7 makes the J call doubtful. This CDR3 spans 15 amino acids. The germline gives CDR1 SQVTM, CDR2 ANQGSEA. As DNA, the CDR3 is TGCAGCGCCCAAAGGGGTCGGGACAGCACCTACGAGCAGTACTTC. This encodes CSAQRGRDSTYEQYF.

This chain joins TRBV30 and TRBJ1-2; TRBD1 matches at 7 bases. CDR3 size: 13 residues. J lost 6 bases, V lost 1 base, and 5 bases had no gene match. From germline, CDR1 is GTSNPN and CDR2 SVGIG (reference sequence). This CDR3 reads CAWSATGKNGYTF. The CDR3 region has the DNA TGTGCCTGGAGTGCGACAGGGAAGAATGGCTACACCTTC. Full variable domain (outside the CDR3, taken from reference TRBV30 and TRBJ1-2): SQTIHQWPATLVQPVGSPLSLECTVEGTSNPNLYWYRQAAGRGLQLLFYSVGIGQISSEVPQNLSASRPQDRQFILSSKKLLLSDSGFYLCAWSATGKNGYTFGSGTRLTVV.

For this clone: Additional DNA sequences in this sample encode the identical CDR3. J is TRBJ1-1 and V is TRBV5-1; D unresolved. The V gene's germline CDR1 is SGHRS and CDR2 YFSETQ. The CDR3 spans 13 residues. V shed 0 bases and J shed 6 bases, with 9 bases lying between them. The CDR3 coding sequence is TGCGCCAGCAGCTTGGTGCCCGGGGCTGAAGCTTTCTTT. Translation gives CASSLVPGAEAFF.

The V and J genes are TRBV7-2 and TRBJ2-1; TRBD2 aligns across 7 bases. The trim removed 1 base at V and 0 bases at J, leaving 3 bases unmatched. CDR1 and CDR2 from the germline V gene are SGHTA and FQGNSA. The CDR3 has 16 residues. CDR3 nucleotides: TGTGCCAGCAGCTTAGAGGTAGCGGGCTCCTACAATGAGCAGTTCTTC. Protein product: CASSLEVAGSYNEQFF.

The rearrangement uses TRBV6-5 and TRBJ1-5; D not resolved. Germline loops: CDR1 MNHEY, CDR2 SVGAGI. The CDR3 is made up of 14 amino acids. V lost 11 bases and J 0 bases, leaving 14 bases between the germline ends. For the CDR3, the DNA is TGTGCCTCCTCGCCGGGCCTTAGCAATCAGCCCCAGCATTTT. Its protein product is CASSPGLSNQPQHF.

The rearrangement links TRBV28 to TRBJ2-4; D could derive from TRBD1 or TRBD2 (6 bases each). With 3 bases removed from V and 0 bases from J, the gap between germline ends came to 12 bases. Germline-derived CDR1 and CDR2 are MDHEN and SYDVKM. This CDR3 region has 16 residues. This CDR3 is CASSFITGAAKNIQYF. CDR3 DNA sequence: TGTGCCAGCAGTTTTATCACGGGGGCAGCCAAAAACATTCAGTACTTC.

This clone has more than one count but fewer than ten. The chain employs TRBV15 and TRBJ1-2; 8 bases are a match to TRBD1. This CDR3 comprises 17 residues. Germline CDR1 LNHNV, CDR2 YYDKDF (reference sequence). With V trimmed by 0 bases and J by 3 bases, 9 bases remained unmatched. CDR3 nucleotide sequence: TGTGCCACCAGCAGAGACAGGGCAGGGGGCGTCGACTATGGCTACACCTTC. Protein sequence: CATSRDRAGGVDYGYTF.

In DNA, the CDR3 is TGTGCCACCAGCAGAGGCGAGGGGGGAGGGGCCAGAGGCAATGAGCAGTTCTTC. As protein: CATSRGEGGGARGNEQFF. The chain couples TRBV15 to TRBJ2-1; D perhaps matches TRBD2 (7 bases). Germline V gene lookup returns CDR1 LNHNV and CDR2 YYDKDF (reference sequence). CDR3 length: 18 amino acids. V was trimmed by 1 base and J by 6 bases, leaving 22 bases between them.

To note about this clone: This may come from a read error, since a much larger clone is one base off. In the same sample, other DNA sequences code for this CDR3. CDR3 DNA: TGTGCCAGCAGCAAGGGACAGGGGAACACTGAAGCTTTCTTT. This sequence encodes CASSKGQGNTEAFF. The rearrangement links TRBV9 to TRBJ1-1; 9 bases are shared with TRBD1. Germline V gives CDR1 SGDLS, CDR2 YYNGEE. The CDR3 totals 14 residues. V shed 4 bases, J shed 1 base, and the junction held 2 bases outside the gene matches. The whole variable domain, remainder taken from reference TRBV9 and TRBJ1-1, is DSGVTQTPKHLITATGQRVTLRCSPRSGDLSVYWYQQSLDQGLQFLIQYYNGEERAKGNILERFSAQQFPDLHSELNLSSLELGDSALYFCASSKGQGNTEAFFGQGTRLTVV.

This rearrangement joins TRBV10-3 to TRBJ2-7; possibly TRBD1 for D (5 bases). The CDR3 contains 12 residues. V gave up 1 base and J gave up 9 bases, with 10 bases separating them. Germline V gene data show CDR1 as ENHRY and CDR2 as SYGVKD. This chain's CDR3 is CAISEFDSRQYF. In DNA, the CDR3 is TGTGCCATCAGTGAGTTTGACAGTAGGCAGTACTTC.

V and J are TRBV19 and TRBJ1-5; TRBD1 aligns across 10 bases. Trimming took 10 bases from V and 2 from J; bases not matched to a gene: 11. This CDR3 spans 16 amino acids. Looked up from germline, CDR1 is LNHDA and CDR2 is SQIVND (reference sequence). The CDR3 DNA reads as TGTGCCACCCTGAAGACAGGGGGCGGAGGCAATCAGCCCCAGCATTTT. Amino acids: CATLKTGGGGNQPQHF.

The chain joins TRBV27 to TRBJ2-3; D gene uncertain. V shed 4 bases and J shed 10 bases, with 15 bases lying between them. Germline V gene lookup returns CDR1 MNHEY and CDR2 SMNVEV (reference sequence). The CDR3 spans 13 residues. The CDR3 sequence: CASSWPGVGAQYF. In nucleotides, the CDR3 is TGTGCCAGCAGTTGGCCTGGAGTAGGCGCGCAGTATTTT.

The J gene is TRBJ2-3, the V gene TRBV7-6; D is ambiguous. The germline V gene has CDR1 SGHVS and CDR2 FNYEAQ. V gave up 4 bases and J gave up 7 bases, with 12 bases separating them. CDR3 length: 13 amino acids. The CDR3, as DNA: TGTGCCAGCAGCTCGCACCTAGGGAATACGCAGTATTTT. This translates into CASSSHLGNTQYF. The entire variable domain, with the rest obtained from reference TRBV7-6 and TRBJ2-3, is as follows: GAGVSQSPRYKVTKRGQDVALRCDPISGHVSLYWYRQALGQGPEFLTYFNYEAQQDKSGLPNDRFSAERPEGSISTLTIQRTEQRDSAMYRCASSSHLGNTQYFGPGTRLTVL.

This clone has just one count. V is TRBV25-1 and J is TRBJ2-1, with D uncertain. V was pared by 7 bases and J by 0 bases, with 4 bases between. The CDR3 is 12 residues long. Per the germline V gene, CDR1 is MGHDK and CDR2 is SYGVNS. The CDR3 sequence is CASISSYNEQFF. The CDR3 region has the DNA TGTGCCAGCATTAGCTCCTACAATGAGCAGTTCTTC.

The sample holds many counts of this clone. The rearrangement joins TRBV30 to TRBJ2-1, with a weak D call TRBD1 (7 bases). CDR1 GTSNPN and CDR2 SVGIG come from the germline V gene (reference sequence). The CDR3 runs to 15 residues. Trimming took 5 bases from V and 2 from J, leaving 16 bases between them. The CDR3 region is CAWSFGRGAYNEQFF. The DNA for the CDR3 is TGTGCCTGGTCCTTTGGCAGGGGGGCCTACAATGAGCAGTTCTTC. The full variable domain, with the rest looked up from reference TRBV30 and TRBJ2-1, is SQTIHQWPATLVQPVGSPLSLECTVEGTSNPNLYWYRQAAGRGLQLLFYSVGIGQISSEVPQNLSASRPQDRQFILSSKKLLLSDSGFYLCAWSFGRGAYNEQFFGPGTRLTVL.